Listed below are T cell receptor beta chains from one sample, sequenced in a study of T cells in localized non-small cell lung cancer. TCRdb's copy holds only in-frame clones and misses some; the assay was immunoSEQ multiplex PCR. Found here are about 8,000 clones, around 87% of them singletons; the top ten hold roughly 31%. The sequenced sample was peripheral blood, obtained before any cancer treatment. The receptors come from a male donor aged 60 or over with stage III lung adenocarcinoma. CDR3s include the opening cysteine and the closing phenylalanine or tryptophan. Fields, in order: D gene, J gene, V gene, clone size, CDR3 DNA, CDR3 protein. The D gene is left open where the match is weak. A clone size is listed for some rows: how often the clone was seen (once, few, many), or a class if it is expanded.

D: TRBD2
J: TRBJ2-2
V: TRBV18
size: NA
DNA: TGTGCCAGCTCACCACGCGATACCGGGACTAGCGGGAGGGCACCGGGCACCGGGGAGCTGTTTTTT
CDR3: CASSPRDTGTSGRAPGTGELFF

D: NA
J: TRBJ2-7
V: TRBV5-8
size: NA
DNA: TGTGCCAGCAGCTGGGAAGCTGAGCAGTACTTC
CDR3: CASSWEAEQYF

D: NA
J: TRBJ2-3
V: TRBV30
size: NA
DNA: TGTGCCTGGAGTGTAACCGGGCGTGGGGGGTTCACAGATACGCAGTATTTT
CDR3: CAWSVTGRGGFTDTQYF

D: TRBD1
J: TRBJ2-3
V: TRBV19
size: once
DNA: TGTGCCAGTAAACCCCGGACAGGGAGAGGCACAGATACGCAGTATTTT
CDR3: CASKPRTGRGTDTQYF

D: NA
J: TRBJ1-2
V: TRBV6-1
size: NA
DNA: TGTGCCAGCAGTCGAATTAACTATGGCTACACCTTC
CDR3: CASSRINYGYTF

D: NA
J: TRBJ2-5
V: TRBV28
size: NA
DNA: TGTGCCAGCAGTTTATTCTACAGGGAAGAGACCCAGTACTTC
CDR3: CASSLFYREETQYF

D: TRBD1
J: TRBJ1-2
V: TRBV18
size: NA
DNA: TGTGCCAGCTCACTAGGGACAGGGACTGGTGGCTACACCTTC
CDR3: CASSLGTGTGGYTF

D: NA
J: TRBJ2-2
V: TRBV4-2
size: once
DNA: TGTGCCAGCAGCCAAGATACAGAACACACCGGGGAGCTGTTTTTT
CDR3: CASSQDTEHTGELFF

D: TRBD2
J: TRBJ2-5
V: TRBV10-2
size: NA
DNA: TGCGCCAGCAGTGAGGCCCTAGCGGGGCGTCAGGGGTCCCAGTACTTC
CDR3: CASSEALAGRQGSQYF

D: NA
J: TRBJ1-4
V: TRBV9
size: NA
DNA: TGTGCCAGCAGCCCACGAGGGGGAGGAGGGGAAAAACTGTTTTTT
CDR3: CASSPRGGGGEKLFF

D: TRBD2
J: TRBJ2-1
V: TRBV7-2
size: once
DNA: TGTGCCAGCAGCCTAGTACTAGCGATGGGGTTTGGGGAGCAGTTCTTC
CDR3: CASSLVLAMGFGEQFF

D: TRBD1
J: TRBJ2-3
V: TRBV28
size: NA
DNA: TGTGCCAGCAGTTTAGACAGGGATGACACAGATACGCAGTATTTT
CDR3: CASSLDRDDTDTQYF

D: TRBD1
J: TRBJ2-7
V: TRBV6-1
size: NA
DNA: TGTGCCAGCAGTGATAAGGGGACAGGGCTTTCCTACGAGCAGTACTTC
CDR3: CASSDKGTGLSYEQYF

D: TRBD2
J: TRBJ2-7
V: TRBV12-5
size: NA
DNA: TGTGCTAGTTCCATGGGACTAGGGGTCTACGAGCAGTACTTC
CDR3: CASSMGLGVYEQYF

D: TRBD2
J: TRBJ2-1
V: TRBV28
size: NA
DNA: TGTGCCAGCAGTACCGGGACTATGTACAATGAGCAGTTCTTC
CDR3: CASSTGTMYNEQFF

D: NA
J: TRBJ2-7
V: TRBV11-2
size: NA
DNA: TGTGCCAGCAGCTCAGTACAGGGCGGGCCCCCCTACGAGCAGTACTTC
CDR3: CASSSVQGGPPYEQYF

D: NA
J: TRBJ2-7
V: TRBV6-1
size: NA
DNA: TGTGCCAGCAGTCGACAGCCCTCCTACGAGCAGTACTTC
CDR3: CASSRQPSYEQYF

D: NA
J: TRBJ1-1
V: TRBV25-1
size: NA
DNA: TGTGCCAGCAGTCCGGGGAAGGCTGAAGCTTTCTTT
CDR3: CASSPGKAEAFF

D: NA
J: TRBJ2-5
V: TRBV18
size: NA
DNA: TGTGCCAGCTCACCACCCGGGGGCCGGGAGACCCAGTACTTC
CDR3: CASSPPGGRETQYF

D: TRBD1
J: TRBJ1-1
V: TRBV13
size: NA
DNA: TGTGCCAGCAGCCAGGACAGGGGGAGCACTGAAGCTTTCTTT
CDR3: CASSQDRGSTEAFF

D: NA
J: TRBJ2-1
V: TRBV9
size: NA
DNA: TGTGCCAGCAGCGTGGGGCGGGGACGGAGCAATGAGCAGTTCTTC
CDR3: CASSVGRGRSNEQFF

D: NA
J: TRBJ1-2
V: TRBV5-4
size: NA
DNA: TGTGCCAGCAGTCCGGGAGGCAGGACTAACTATGGCTACACCTTC
CDR3: CASSPGGRTNYGYTF

D: TRBD1
J: TRBJ1-3
V: TRBV5-1
size: NA
DNA: TGCGCCAGCAGCTTGGGTGGGACAGGTTCTGGAAACACCATATATTTT
CDR3: CASSLGGTGSGNTIYF

D: NA
J: TRBJ1-2
V: TRBV15
size: NA
DNA: TGTGCCACCAGCTCCGGACGAAGGACCAACTATGGCTACACCTTC
CDR3: CATSSGRRTNYGYTF

D: NA
J: TRBJ2-1
V: TRBV6-4
size: NA
DNA: TGTGCCAGCAGTGTCGACAGCGTCGGTGAGCAGTTCTTC
CDR3: CASSVDSVGEQFF

D: NA
J: TRBJ1-1
V: TRBV23-1
size: NA
DNA: TGCGCCAGCAGTCCCCCTGAAGCTTTCTTT
CDR3: CASSPPEAFF

D: NA
J: TRBJ1-5
V: TRBV28
size: few
DNA: TGTGCCAGCACTCTCACAGGGTCGGATCAGCCCCAGCATTTT
CDR3: CASTLTGSDQPQHF

D: NA
J: TRBJ2-6
V: TRBV5-1
size: NA
DNA: TGCGCCAGCAGCCCTAGACAGACCTCTGGGGCCAACGTCCTGACTTTC
CDR3: CASSPRQTSGANVLTF

D: NA
J: TRBJ2-3
V: TRBV19
size: NA
DNA: TGTGCCAGTAGTGCGGACAAGGGGAGCACAGATACGCAGTATTTT
CDR3: CASSADKGSTDTQYF

D: TRBD1
J: TRBJ1-1
V: TRBV5-1
size: NA
DNA: TGCGCCAGCAGCTTGACCCCGACAGGGGGCCCCGGAGCTTTCTTT
CDR3: CASSLTPTGGPGAFF

D: TRBD1
J: TRBJ2-2
V: TRBV18
size: NA
DNA: TGTGCCAGCTCATACGGACAGGCGAACACCGGGGAGCTGTTTTTT
CDR3: CASSYGQANTGELFF

D: NA
J: TRBJ2-5
V: TRBV19
size: NA
DNA: TGTGCCAGTAGTATTCGTCACCAAGAGACCCAGTACTTC
CDR3: CASSIRHQETQYF

D: NA
J: TRBJ2-1
V: TRBV5-1
size: NA
DNA: TGCGCCAGCCAGTCCGGGAGTTTAACCTACAATGAGCAGTTCTTC
CDR3: CASQSGSLTYNEQFF

D: TRBD2
J: TRBJ2-7
V: TRBV10-3
size: NA
DNA: TGTGCCATCAGTCCGGCGGGGGGGGGCGAGCAGTACTTC
CDR3: CAISPAGGGEQYF

D: TRBD1
J: TRBJ1-2
V: TRBV9
size: NA
DNA: TGTGCCAGCAGCTCCCGAGGACAGGGAAAAGGAGGCTACACCTTC
CDR3: CASSSRGQGKGGYTF

D: NA
J: TRBJ1-1
V: TRBV10-3
size: NA
DNA: TGTGCCATCAGTGAACGAATAACCGGGTACACTGAAGCTTTCTTT
CDR3: CAISERITGYTEAFF

D: NA
J: TRBJ2-3
V: TRBV5-5
size: NA
DNA: TGTGCCAGCAGCTCGGGACTGGGTACGCAGTATTTT
CDR3: CASSSGLGTQYF

D: NA
J: TRBJ2-1
V: TRBV15
size: NA
DNA: TGTGCCACCAGCGACGGCGGAGCCTACAATGAGCAGTTCTTC
CDR3: CATSDGGAYNEQFF

D: TRBD2
J: TRBJ2-1
V: TRBV28
size: NA
DNA: TGTGCCAGCAGTTTTAGCGGGAGGGGGTATGAGCAGTTCTTC
CDR3: CASSFSGRGYEQFF

D: TRBD2
J: TRBJ2-1
V: TRBV19
size: NA
DNA: TGTGCCAGTAGTATGGGCGCGGGAGGTAATGAGCAGTTCTTC
CDR3: CASSMGAGGNEQFF

D: NA
J: TRBJ1-3
V: TRBV14
size: NA
DNA: TGTGCCAGCAGCCAAGAATTCTTCTCTGGAAACACCATATATTTT
CDR3: CASSQEFFSGNTIYF

D: TRBD2
J: TRBJ2-7
V: TRBV5-6
size: few
DNA: TGTGCCAGCAGCTTCCCGGGACTAGCCATGGAGCAGTACTTC
CDR3: CASSFPGLAMEQYF